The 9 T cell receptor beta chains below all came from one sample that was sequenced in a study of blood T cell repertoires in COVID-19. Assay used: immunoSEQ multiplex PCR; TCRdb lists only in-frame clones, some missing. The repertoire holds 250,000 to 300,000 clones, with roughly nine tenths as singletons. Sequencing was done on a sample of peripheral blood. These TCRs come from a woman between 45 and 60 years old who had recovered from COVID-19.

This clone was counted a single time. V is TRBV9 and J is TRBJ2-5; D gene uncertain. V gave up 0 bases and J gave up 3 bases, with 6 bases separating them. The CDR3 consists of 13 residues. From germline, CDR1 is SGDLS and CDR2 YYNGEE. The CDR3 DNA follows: TGTGCCAGCAGCGTAGATAGTGAAGAGACCCAGTACTTC. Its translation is CASSVDSEETQYF.

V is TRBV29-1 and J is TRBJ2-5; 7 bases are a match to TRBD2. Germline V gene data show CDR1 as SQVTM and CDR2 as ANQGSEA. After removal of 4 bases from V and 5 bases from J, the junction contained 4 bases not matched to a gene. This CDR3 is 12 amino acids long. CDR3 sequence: CSVGLGGETQYF. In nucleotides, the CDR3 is TGCAGCGTTGGATTGGGAGGGGAGACCCAGTACTTC. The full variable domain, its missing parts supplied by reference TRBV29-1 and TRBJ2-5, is SAVISQKPSRDICQRGTSLTIQCQVDSQVTMMFWYRQQPGQSLTLIATANQGSEATYESGFVIDKFPISRPNLTFSTLTVSNMSPEDSSIYLCSVGLGGETQYFGPGTRLLVL.

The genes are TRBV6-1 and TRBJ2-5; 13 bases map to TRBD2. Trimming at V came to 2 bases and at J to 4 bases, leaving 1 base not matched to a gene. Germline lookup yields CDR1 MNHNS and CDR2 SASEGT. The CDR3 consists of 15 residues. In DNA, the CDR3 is TGTGCCAGCAGTGAAACTAGCGGGGGGGCAGAGACCCAGTACTTC. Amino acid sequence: CASSETSGGAETQYF.

The DNA for the CDR3 is TGTGCCAGCAGCGCCACTACGGGGTCTGGCTACACCTTC. Protein sequence: CASSATTGSGYTF. The chain links TRBV9 to TRBJ1-2; D gene uncertain. This CDR3 contains 13 residues. The V end was cut by 3 bases, the J end by 7 bases, with 13 bases between. Germline V lookup: CDR1 SGDLS, CDR2 YYNGEE.

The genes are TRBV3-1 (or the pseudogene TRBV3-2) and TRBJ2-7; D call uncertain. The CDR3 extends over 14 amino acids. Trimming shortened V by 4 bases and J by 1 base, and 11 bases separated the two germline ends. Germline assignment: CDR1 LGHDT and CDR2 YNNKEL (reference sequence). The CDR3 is CASSPTPGSYEQYF. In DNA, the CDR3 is TGTGCCAGCAGCCCCACCCCCGGGTCCTACGAGCAGTACTTC.

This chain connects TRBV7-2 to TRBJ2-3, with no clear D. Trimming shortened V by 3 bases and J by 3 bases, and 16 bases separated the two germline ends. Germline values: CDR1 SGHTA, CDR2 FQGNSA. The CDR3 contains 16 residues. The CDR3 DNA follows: TGTGCCAGCAGCTTCCTCGGGTTGGAGTTTACAGATACGCAGTATTTT. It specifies CASSFLGLEFTDTQYF.

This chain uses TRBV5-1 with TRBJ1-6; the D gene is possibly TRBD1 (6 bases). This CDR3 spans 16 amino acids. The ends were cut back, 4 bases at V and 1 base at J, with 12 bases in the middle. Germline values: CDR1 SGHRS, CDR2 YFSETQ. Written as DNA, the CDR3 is TGCGCCAGCAGCGTCGGACAGTGGTCCTATAATTCACCCCTCCACTTT. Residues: CASSVGQWSYNSPLHF.

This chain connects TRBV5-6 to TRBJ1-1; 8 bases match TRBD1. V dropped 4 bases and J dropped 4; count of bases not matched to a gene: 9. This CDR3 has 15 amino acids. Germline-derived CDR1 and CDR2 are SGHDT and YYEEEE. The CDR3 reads CASSVNSGGLTEAFF. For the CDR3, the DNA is TGTGCCAGCAGCGTGAATTCAGGGGGCCTCACTGAAGCTTTCTTT.

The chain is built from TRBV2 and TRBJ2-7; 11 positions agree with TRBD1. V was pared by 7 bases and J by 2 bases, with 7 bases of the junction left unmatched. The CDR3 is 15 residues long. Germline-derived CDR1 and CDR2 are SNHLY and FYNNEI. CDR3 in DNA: TGTGCCAGCACGGGACAGGGGGGAGCTACCTACGAGCAGTACTTC. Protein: CASTGQGGATYEQYF.